Below, 15 T cell receptor beta chains from the same sample are listed, as sequenced in a study of shared clonotypes between healthy human individuals. Clones were read by immunoSEQ multiplex PCR, and TCRdb kept only the in-frame ones, dropping some. The sample has approximately 2,300,000 clones, 92% seen once. Sequenced: naive CD4+ T cells from PBMCs. Subset indicated: CD45RA+ positively selected. The receptors shown here come from a young man in good health. Some clones in this sample may be carry-over from other donors' samples.

The J gene is TRBJ1-1, the V gene TRBV6-1, with 8 nucleotides matching TRBD1. V lost 6 bases and J lost 1; bases outside the gene matches: 7. This CDR3 has 15 amino acids. Germline V gene lookup returns CDR1 MNHNS and CDR2 SASEGT. The CDR3 protein is CASRLYRGGNTEAFF. In DNA form, the CDR3 reads TGTGCCAGCAGACTATACAGGGGGGGGAACACTGAAGCTTTCTTT.

This clone was seen more than once but under ten times. Other DNA sequences in this sample translate to the same CDR3. The rearrangement links TRBV28 to TRBJ1-5; D is possibly TRBD1 (6 bases). The CDR3 is 12 residues long. Trimming pared 7 bases from V and 4 bases from J, leaving 8 bases between. Germline assignment: CDR1 MDHEN and CDR2 SYDVKM. CDR3 loop: CASKRGNQPQHF. For the CDR3, the DNA is TGTGCCAGCAAGAGGGGGAATCAGCCCCAGCATTTT.

This chain links TRBV7-2 with TRBJ2-2; 7 nucleotides line up with TRBD1. J gave up 4 bases and V 2 bases, and 4 bases lay outside the gene matches. Germline V gene data show CDR1 as SGHTA and CDR2 as FQGNSA. This CDR3 has 15 residues. The CDR3 DNA sequence: TGTGCCAGCAGCTTATCAACAGGGGCCACCGGGGAGCTGTTTTTT. Amino acids: CASSLSTGATGELFF.

This clone was found once. The J gene is TRBJ2-1, the V gene TRBV29-1; TRBD2 agrees at 8 bases. CDR3 length equals 15 residues. The germline V gene has CDR1 SQVTM and CDR2 ANQGSEA. Unmatched junction bases numbered 7, after V lost 4 bases and J lost 2 bases. The CDR3 bases are TGCAGCGTTGGTATACTAGCGGTAGCCTACAATGAGCAGTTCTTC. Translation: CSVGILAVAYNEQFF.

This clone was seen just once. The chain joins TRBV9 to TRBJ2-1, with a tentative D call TRBD2 (6 bases). CDR3 length: 13 amino acids. In germline, CDR1 is SGDLS, CDR2 YYNGEE. V was trimmed by 4 bases and J by 9 bases, leaving 14 bases between them. Written as DNA, the CDR3 is TGTGCCAGCAGCATCTATCCCGGGGGTGAGCAGTTCTTC. Encoded protein: CASSIYPGGEQFF.

The chain has TRBV5-4 and TRBJ2-5; TRBD2 aligns across 14 bases. Per germline, CDR1 SGHNT and CDR2 YYREEE (reference sequence). The CDR3 runs 18 residues. V lost 4 bases and J lost 4; bases outside the gene matches: 12. This CDR3 reads CASSPGGLAGVGGETQYF. The CDR3 nucleotides read TGTGCCAGCAGCCCCGGGGGACTAGCGGGAGTGGGAGGAGAGACCCAGTACTTC.

This clone came up once. This chain connects TRBV7-2 to TRBJ2-1; D perhaps matches TRBD2 (6 bases). The CDR3 sequence is 14 residues long. The V and J ends lost 4 bases and 9 bases respectively, with 16 bases between them. Germline V gene data show CDR1 as SGHTA and CDR2 as FQGNSA. This chain's CDR3 is CASSWPPEGSEQFF. In nucleotides, the CDR3 is TGTGCCAGCAGCTGGCCTCCGGAGGGGAGTGAGCAGTTCTTC.

The chain carries TRBV9 and TRBJ1-3, with D unclear. Trimming removed 0 bases at V and 3 bases at J, with 7 bases between. Germline-derived CDR1 and CDR2 are SGDLS and YYNGEE. CDR3 length: 14 amino acids. In nucleotides, the CDR3 is TGTGCCAGCAGCGTAGTGCCTTATGGAAACACCATATATTTT. Translated: CASSVVPYGNTIYF.

The table lists this clone with a count of one. The chain couples TRBV7-9 to TRBJ1-1; D may be TRBD1 (6 bases). The CDR3 extends over 13 amino acids. Trimming cost V 5 bases and J 4 bases, with 11 bases left between them. Germline V gene data show CDR1 as SEHNR and CDR2 as FQNEAQ (reference sequence). The CDR3 region is CASSKQGSTEAFF. For the CDR3, the DNA is TGTGCCAGCAGCAAACAGGGAAGCACTGAAGCTTTCTTT.

This clone was detected only once. The V gene is TRBV7-8, the J gene TRBJ2-1; D possibly uses TRBD1 or TRBD2 (6 bases each). Germline CDR1 and CDR2: SGHVS and FQNEAQ. The CDR3 totals 14 residues. Trimming removed 3 bases from V and 4 bases from J, with 10 bases in between. DNA for the CDR3: TGTGCCAGCAGCTTCGGGGGCCCATACAATGAGCAGTTCTTC. Amino acid sequence: CASSFGGPYNEQFF.

J is TRBJ1-2 and V is TRBV6-6; 9 bases align to TRBD1. This CDR3 contains 15 residues. Germline lookup yields CDR1 MNHNY and CDR2 SVGAGI (reference sequence). The J segment lost 3 bases and the V segment lost 3 bases, leaving 5 bases of the junction unmatched. The CDR3 loop reads CASSYNTGGYYGYTF. The CDR3 DNA reads as TGTGCCAGCAGTTATAACACAGGGGGCTACTATGGCTACACCTTC.

This clone was seen a few times. V and J are TRBV6-4 and TRBJ1-2, with 12 bases identical to TRBD1. Germline trimming cut 6 bases from V and 6 bases from J; bases unmatched to any gene: 8. Germline CDR1 is MRHNA and CDR2 is SNTAGT. CDR3 length: 15 amino acids. Written as DNA, the CDR3 is TGTGCCAGCAGGGGGACAGGGGGCGCATCTGATGGCTACACCTTC. It specifies CASRGTGGASDGYTF.

The J gene is TRBJ2-3, the V gene TRBV12-5; no clear D gene. The CDR3 is 12 residues long. Trimming removed 6 bases from V and 2 bases from J, with 6 bases in between. CDR1 LGHNT and CDR2 FRNRAP come from the germline V gene. This CDR3 is CASGLTTDTQYF. In nucleotides, the CDR3 is TGTGCTAGTGGCTTGACCACAGATACGCAGTATTTT.

V and J are TRBV18 and TRBJ2-7, with TRBD2 matching over 10 bases. This CDR3 contains 16 residues. Trimming cost V 0 bases and J 6 bases; bases outside gene matches: 8. The V gene's germline CDR1 is KGHSH and CDR2 LQKENI. This CDR3 reads CASSPPGASGSLEQYF. The CDR3 nucleotides read TGTGCCAGCTCACCACCGGGGGCTAGCGGGAGCCTCGAGCAGTACTTC.

The chain has TRBV27 and TRBJ2-7; TRBD2 might be the D (5 bases). The CDR3 has 13 residues. V was shortened by 8 bases and J by 3 bases, with 14 bases between the two germline ends. The germline V gene has CDR1 MNHEY and CDR2 SMNVEV (reference sequence). The CDR3 DNA reads as TGTGCCAGCCGAGTTTCTGGGAGCTACGAGCAGTACTTC. Translating gives CASRVSGSYEQYF.